This T cell receptor beta chain is from a study of vaccination and CD4 T cells after COVID-19. Treatment described: approximately 11-day PBMC culture with coronavirus spike peptide pools or control peptides (ViraFEST assay). This clonotype was seen a few times. Its antigen is currently unknown. Germline values: CDR1 MNHEY, CDR2 SMNVEV (reference sequence). The CDR3 length is 14 residues. V lost 8 bases to trimming and J lost 0 bases, with 11 bases between them. The Oncomine TCR Beta short-read assay was what sequenced the DNA obtained from cultured CD4+ T cells. TCRdb itself ran the PCR reads through MiXCR, one entry per CDR3 protein. The profile shows about 17,000 distinct CDR3 sequences, about 32% of them singletons.

The TCR originated in a human donor with COVID-19. Sequencing was carried out using cultured CD4+ T cells from blood. This chain joins TRBV27 and TRBJ2-1; D remains ambiguous. This CDR3 is CASRISSSYNEQFF. Written as DNA, the CDR3 is TGTGCCAGCCGGATTTCTAGCTCCTACAATGAGCAGTTCTTC.